Listed here are 32 T cell receptor beta chains from one sample, sequenced in a study of T cells expressing NK-cell markers. TCRdb reprocessed the 5' RACE reads, with one entry per CDR3 protein and no DNA. Here the sample table reports around 15,000 distinct CDR3 sequences. The sample was blood T cells: a sorted CD56 or NKG2C T cell subset, CD4+ or CD8+ T cells, or bulk PBMC T cells (not recorded which). Every receptor here comes from a man between 18 and 69 years old in good health.

The chain joins TRBV7-8 to TRBJ1-1; lacking DNA, the TRBD1 call made by TCRdb goes unchecked. The germline gives CDR1 SGHVS, CDR2 FQNEAQ. The CDR3 sequence is 13 residues long. The CDR3 reads CASSLTGGTEAFF.

V and J are TRBV24-1 and TRBJ1-2. The CDR3 extends over 14 amino acids. The germline V gene encodes CDR1 KGHDR and CDR2 SFDVKD. CDR3 residues: CATSDLWRSYGYTF.

V gene TRBV29-1 combines with J gene TRBJ2-7; TCRdb names TRBD1, which stays unverified in the absence of DNA. The CDR3 is made up of 14 amino acids. Germline CDR1 reads SQVTM; CDR2 reads ANQGSEA. CDR3 amino acids: CSVEHPRGSREQYF.

The rearrangement links TRBV4-2 to TRBJ2-5; there is no DNA to check the TCRdb D call of TRBD2. Germline V gene lookup returns CDR1 LGHNA and CDR2 YNFKEQ. The CDR3 extends over 16 amino acids. CDR3 amino acids: CASSPSSAAEQETQYF.

The V and J genes are TRBV5-1 and TRBJ2-2. Germline CDR1 reads SGHRS; CDR2 reads YFSETQ. This CDR3 has 15 amino acids. CDR3 loop: CASSLGISNTGELFF.

The V call is TRBV7-6, the J call TRBJ1-3. CDR1 is SGHVS and CDR2 is FNYEAQ in the germline V gene. The CDR3 sequence is 15 residues long. The CDR3 here is CASSFSGDSGNTIYF. Together with reference TRBV7-6 and TRBJ1-3, the CDR3 gives the full variable domain: GAGVSQSPRYKVTKRGQDVALRCDPISGHVSLYWYRQALGQGPEFLTYFNYEAQQDKSGLPNDRFSAERPEGSISTLTIQRTEQRDSAMYRCASSFSGDSGNTIYFGEGSWLTVV.

The rearrangement uses TRBV5-1 and TRBJ2-5; there is no DNA to check the TCRdb D call of TRBD1. This CDR3 comprises 14 residues. Germline V gives CDR1 SGHRS, CDR2 YFSETQ. CDR3 sequence reads: CASSLDAGEETQYF.

This rearrangement joins TRBV29-1 to TRBJ2-5; without DNA, the TCRdb call of TRBD1 cannot be checked. Germline-derived CDR1 and CDR2 are SQVTM and ANQGSEA. The CDR3 runs 12 residues. CDR3 amino acids: CSVEDRVGTQYF. Complete variable domain (other parts from reference TRBV29-1 and TRBJ2-5): SAVISQKPSRDICQRGTSLTIQCQVDSQVTMMFWYRQQPGQSLTLIATANQGSEATYESGFVIDKFPISRPNLTFSTLTVSNMSPEDSSIYLCSVEDRVGTQYFGPGTRLLVL.

The CDR3 spells CASSFGRALVTDTQYF. V and J are TRBV10-2 and TRBJ2-3; TCRdb gives TRBD2 as the D gene, but with no DNA this cannot be confirmed. CDR3 length: 16 amino acids. Germline CDR1 reads WSHSY; CDR2 reads SAAADI.

The chain combines TRBV5-1 with TRBJ2-3; the TCRdb call, TRBD1, lacks DNA for checking. Germline values: CDR1 SGHRS, CDR2 YFSETQ. The CDR3 extends over 15 amino acids. The CDR3 sequence: CASSLGRGRTDTQYF.

CDR3: CASSIFLSSYNEQFF. The chain combines TRBV28 with TRBJ2-1. CDR1 is MDHEN and CDR2 is SYDVKM in the germline V gene. The CDR3 is 15 amino acids.

J is TRBJ1-5 and V is TRBV12-3 or TRBV12-4. This CDR3 is built from 16 residues. This CDR3 reads CASSLGGPNSNQPQHF.

The chain links TRBV4-2 to TRBJ1-4; the TRBD1 assignment by TCRdb is unverifiable without DNA. The CDR3 contains 16 residues. CDR1 is LGHNA, CDR2 YNFKEQ, per germline. The CDR3 sequence is CASSQEARGTGEKLFF.

The chain carries TRBV3-1 and TRBJ2-1; TCRdb picks TRBD2, but there is no DNA to check that call. CDR3 size: 14 residues. The germline CDR1 and CDR2 sequences are LGHDT and YNNKEL (reference sequence). CDR3 region: CASSQALRGNEQFF.

The V call is TRBV5-5, the J call TRBJ2-7. The CDR3 length is 16 residues. The germline gives CDR1 SGHKS, CDR2 YYEKEE (reference sequence). CDR3 sequence reads: CASSLGPRRTTYEQYF. Together with reference TRBV5-5 and TRBJ2-7, the CDR3 gives the full variable domain: DAGVTQSPTHLIKTRGQQVTLRCSPISGHKSVSWYQQVLGQGPQFIFQYYEKEERGRGNFPDRFSARQFPNYSSELNVNALLLGDSALYLCASSLGPRRTTYEQYFGPGTRLTVT.

V gene TRBV6-2 or TRBV6-3 combines with J gene TRBJ2-7. The CDR3 spans 14 residues. Germline V gene lookup returns CDR1 MNHEY and CDR2 SVGEGT. CDR3 sequence reads: CASSYPISSYEQYF.

The chain couples TRBV12-3 or TRBV12-4 to TRBJ2-1; without DNA, the TCRdb call of TRBD2 cannot be checked. This CDR3 has 12 amino acids. The CDR3 sequence: CASSFLREEQFF.

The rearrangement uses TRBV12-3 or TRBV12-4 and TRBJ2-4; no DNA is available, so the TRBD2 call from TCRdb remains unchecked. The CDR3 length is 14 residues. The CDR3 is CASVNSEVKNIQYF.

The CDR3 sequence: CASSADSNNEKLFF. The genes are TRBV5-1 and TRBJ1-4; no DNA is available, so the TRBD1 call from TCRdb remains unchecked. This CDR3 has 14 amino acids. CDR1 is SGHRS and CDR2 is YFSETQ in the germline V gene.

This chain joins TRBV19 and TRBJ2-1; the D call of TRBD2 rests on TCRdb alone, since no DNA is present to check it. Germline CDR1 LNHDA, CDR2 SQIVND (reference sequence). This CDR3 has 15 amino acids. CDR3: CASRAPSQGYNEQFF.

CDR3: CASRPQGGREHF. The V gene is TRBV6-2 or TRBV6-3, the J gene TRBJ1-5. Germline CDR1 and CDR2: MNHEY and SVGEGT. This CDR3 contains 12 residues.

The chain uses TRBV18 and TRBJ1-1; there is no DNA to check the TCRdb D call of TRBD1. The germline CDR1 and CDR2 sequences are KGHSH and LQKENI. The CDR3 length is 15 residues. The CDR3 sequence is CASSPGTGGSTEAFF.

The rearrangement links TRBV10-1 to TRBJ1-2. The CDR3 contains 14 residues. Germline lookup yields CDR1 WNHNN and CDR2 SYGVQD (reference sequence). The chain's CDR3 is CASSAGLIRKGYTF.

The V gene is TRBV4-2, the J gene TRBJ2-2; TCRdb selects TRBD1, and the lack of DNA leaves this call unchecked. There are 15 residues in the CDR3. Germline V gives CDR1 LGHNA, CDR2 YNFKEQ. CDR3 loop: CASSQVGGSSGELFF.

The rearrangement links TRBV7-2 to TRBJ2-5; the D call from TCRdb, TRBD2, cannot be confirmed without DNA. The CDR3 has 16 residues. Germline lookup yields CDR1 SGHTA and CDR2 FQGNSA. The CDR3 region is CASSAQRGRFQETQYF.

The gene calls are TRBV15 and TRBJ1-5; the TRBD1 assignment by TCRdb is unverifiable without DNA. This CDR3 is built from 14 residues. Germline V gene data show CDR1 as LNHNV and CDR2 as YYDKDF (reference sequence). Here the CDR3 reads CATSQSGPGQPQHF. The full variable domain, rest sourced from reference TRBV15 and TRBJ1-5, is DAMVIQNPRYQVTQFGKPVTLSCSQTLNHNVMYWYQQKSSQAPKLLFHYYDKDFNNEADTPDNFQSRRPNTSFCFLDIRSPGLGDTAMYLCATSQSGPGQPQHFGDGTRLSIL.

Considering frequency, this clonotype is medium-sized. The gene calls are TRBV29-1 and TRBJ2-1; TCRdb calls TRBD2, which cannot be checked without DNA. The germline V gene encodes CDR1 SQVTM and CDR2 ANQGSEA. The CDR3 has 16 residues. CDR3 protein: CSVAGLAGEMGNEQFF.

V usage is TRBV5-1 and J usage is TRBJ2-7. This CDR3 comprises 12 residues. Germline V gene lookup returns CDR1 SGHRS and CDR2 YFSETQ. CDR3 in amino acids: CASGKDPYEQYF. The variable domain in full, completed from reference TRBV5-1 and TRBJ2-7, reads KAGVTQTPRYLIKTRGQQVTLSCSPISGHRSVSWYQQTPGQGLQFLFEYFSETQRNKGNFPGRFSGRQFSNSRSEMNVSTLELGDSALYLCASGKDPYEQYFGPGTRLTVT.

The rearrangement uses TRBV19 and TRBJ1-1. CDR1 is LNHDA, CDR2 SQIVND, per germline (reference sequence). This CDR3 has 13 residues. The CDR3 spells CASTYGVRTEAFF. Based on the CDR3 plus reference TRBV19 and TRBJ1-1, the full variable domain is DGGITQSPKYLFRKEGQNVTLSCEQNLNHDAMYWYRQDPGQGLRLIYYSQIVNDFQKGDIAEGYSVSREKKESFPLTVTSAQKNPTAFYLCASTYGVRTEAFFGQGTRLTVV.

V and J are TRBV7-6 and TRBJ1-4; checking the TCRdb D call of TRBD1 is not possible without DNA. Germline V gives CDR1 SGHVS, CDR2 FNYEAQ. There are 15 residues in the CDR3. CDR3 region: CASSPNRGGDEKLFF.

The rearrangement joins TRBV29-1 to TRBJ2-1. Germline values: CDR1 SQVTM, CDR2 ANQGSEA. This CDR3 contains 15 residues. CDR3 sequence: CSVGKTGISYNEQFF.

The rearrangement joins TRBV12-3 or TRBV12-4 to TRBJ2-7; there is no DNA to check the TCRdb D call of TRBD2. The CDR3 contains 16 residues. The CDR3 region is CASSRVWSSGGDEQYF.